This T cell receptor beta chain was found in a study of T-cell reconstitution after alpha-beta-depleted transplantation in children. V was trimmed by 4 bases and J by 7 bases, leaving 14 bases between them. This CDR3 spans 13 amino acids. Germline-derived CDR1 and CDR2 are SGHKS and YYEKEE (reference sequence). Preparation of the TCRbeta library involved a method that used unique molecular identifiers. TCRdb analysed the PCR reads with MiXCR anew, one entry per CDR3 protein. The sample contains some 520,000 distinct CDR3 sequences, about 31% of which appear only once. The source of this sequence is a human donor who donated a stem cell graft to a child with aplastic anemia. The sequences come from PBMCs from the stem cell graft donor, collected from the stem cell graft. The chain employs TRBV5-5 and TRBJ2-5; possibly TRBD1 for D (6 bases). CDR3 coding DNA: TGTGCCAGCAGCCGCAGGGGTCCTGTGACCCAGTACTTC. The encoded protein is CASSRRGPVTQYF.